This T cell receptor (beta chain) was sequenced for a study of T cells in Graves' hyperthyroidism and ophthalmopathy. From RNA transcripts, TCR beta CDR3 regions were amplified. With the HTBI primer set, the TCR CDR3 went through a first round of RT-PCR. A single record per CDR3 protein comes from TCRdb applying MiXCR to the multiplex PCR reads. The sample has some 530,000 distinct CDR3 sequences, 22% seen once; the top ten hold 45% to 50%. Those patients with uncontrolled infection, other autoimmune disease, pregnancy or lactation were excluded. The CDR3 loop spans 16 amino acids. The V gene end was trimmed by 1 base and the J gene end by 4 bases; junction bases not matched to a gene: 8. Per germline, CDR1 SGHVS and CDR2 FQNEAQ. Many counts were recorded for this clonotype.

This sequence originates from a woman aged 70 to 79 with Graves' ophthalmopathy. Sequenced input: blood. The chain joins TRBV7-8 to TRBJ2-3, with 7 bases matching TRBD2. Here the CDR3 DNA reads TGTGCCAGCAGCTTAGTAGGCGGGAGTGTAGCAGATACGCAGTATTTT. Encoded protein: CASSLVGGSVADTQYF.